A single sample gave rise to the 13 T cell receptor beta chains below, sequenced in a study of CXCR3-negative and CXCR3-positive naive CD8 T cells. 5' RACE that incorporated UMI labels was used to prepare the TRB cDNA libraries. TCRdb reanalyzed the 5' RACE reads and collapses them to one entry per CDR3 protein, without DNA. Its clone listing holds 130,000 or so distinct CDR3 sequences. The sequenced sample consisted of naive CXCR3- CD8+ T cells from blood. The subset is: CD45RO-CCR7+CD27+CD95- naive CD8+ T cells lacking CXCR3 (TNR3-). These TCRs come from a human donor in good health. Some clones in this sample may be carry-over from other donors' samples.

The rearrangement links TRBV7-9 to TRBJ2-7; checking the TCRdb D call of TRBD1 is not possible without DNA. CDR1 SEHNR and CDR2 FQNEAQ come from the germline V gene (reference sequence). The CDR3 covers 14 residues. CDR3 sequence: CASSLVGQGYEQYF.

The chain has TRBV12-3 or TRBV12-4 and TRBJ2-1; TCRdb reports TRBD2, a call that lacks DNA to check it against. This CDR3 has 15 amino acids. CDR3 amino acids: CASSFCRGVCNEQFF.

The V call is TRBV9, the J call TRBJ2-3. The CDR3 loop spans 15 amino acids. Germline V gives CDR1 SGDLS, CDR2 YYNGEE. CDR3 sequence reads: CASSTKAVNADTQYF.

CDR3 loop: CASRPEDAGANVLTF. The chain recombines TRBV5-1 with TRBJ2-6; absent DNA, TCRdb's TRBD2 call cannot be checked. CDR3 length equals 15 residues. Looked up from germline, CDR1 is SGHRS and CDR2 is YFSETQ.

The chain recombines TRBV27 with TRBJ1-1; TCRdb selects TRBD1, and the lack of DNA leaves this call unchecked. Germline loops: CDR1 MNHEY, CDR2 SMNVEV (reference sequence). This CDR3 region has 16 residues. The CDR3 loop reads CASSFYQGRSGTEAFF.

This chain joins TRBV14 and TRBJ2-7. The CDR3 contains 12 residues. CDR1 and CDR2 from the germline V gene are SGHDN and FVKESK. The CDR3 loop reads CASSGQNYEQYF.

This chain joins TRBV7-8 and TRBJ2-2; TCRdb returns TRBD1, unconfirmable since there is no DNA. The germline CDR1 and CDR2 sequences are SGHVS and FQNEAQ. The CDR3 sequence is 15 residues long. CDR3 sequence: CASSGGTGGTGELFF.

V gene TRBV7-9 combines with J gene TRBJ1-4; checking the TCRdb D call of TRBD1 is not possible without DNA. CDR1 is SEHNR, CDR2 FQNEAQ, per germline (reference sequence). There are 16 residues in the CDR3. The chain's CDR3 is CAGSDWTGATNEKLFF. Full variable domain (outside the CDR3, taken from reference TRBV7-9 and TRBJ1-4): DTGVSQNPRHKITKRGQNVTFRCDPISEHNRLYWYRQTLGQGPEFLTYFQNEAQLEKSRLLSDRFSAERPKGSFSTLEIQRTEQGDSAMYLCAGSDWTGATNEKLFFGSGTQLSVL.

The V and J genes are TRBV29-1 and TRBJ2-1; the TCRdb call, TRBD2, lacks DNA for checking. The CDR3 is 13 residues long. Per the germline V gene, CDR1 is SQVTM and CDR2 is ANQGSEA. CDR3: CTLRQGAYNEQFF.

This rearrangement joins TRBV23-1 to TRBJ2-4; with no DNA, the TCRdb D assignment of TRBD1 cannot be verified. TRBV23-1 is designated an ORF whose function remains uncertain. The CDR3 spans 18 residues. CDR3 in amino acids: CASRLYLGAVGRKNIQYF.

The genes are TRBV29-1 and TRBJ2-3. The CDR3 totals 11 residues. CDR1 SQVTM and CDR2 ANQGSEA come from the germline V gene. CDR3 residues: CSGKDGNTQYF.

The gene calls are TRBV29-1 and TRBJ1-1. The CDR3 runs to 12 residues. Germline V gene sequence: CDR1 SQVTM, CDR2 ANQGSEA. CDR3 loop: CSVWGSTTEAFF.

This chain joins TRBV29-1 and TRBJ2-1; the D call of TRBD2 rests on TCRdb alone, since no DNA is present to check it. The CDR3 is 19 residues long. Per the germline V gene, CDR1 is SQVTM and CDR2 is ANQGSEA. The CDR3 loop reads CSVADWDRSTSGSYNEQFF.